This is a list of T cell receptor beta chains from one sample in a study of T cell repertoires in cytomegalovirus infection. The antigens for these receptors are not known. TCRdb analysed the reads with MiXCR anew, one entry per CDR3 protein. The profile shows 300,000 to 400,000 distinct CDR3 sequences, 25% to 30% of them singletons. The source material was cultured PBMCs, sampled from culture after CMV antigen stimulation. Receptors were obtained from a human donor in good health (CMV status not recorded). Some clones in this sample may be carry-over from other donors' samples. Each CDR3 is given with its conserved first and last residue. The D gene is left open where the match is weak. The size field is filled for only some rows; it gives once, few, many or a size class.

TRBD1	TRBV29-1	NA	TRBJ2-3	TGCAGCGTTGAAACTGGACAGGGGGCGCGGGGAACAGATACGCAGTATTTT	CSVETGQGARGTDTQYF
NA	TRBV7-3	NA	TRBJ1-5	TGTGCCAGCAGCGTCCGGGACAACCAGCCCCAGCATTTT	CASSVRDNQPQHF
NA	TRBV7-2	many	TRBJ1-1	TGTGCCAGCAGCTTAATACTCAGCGGCACTGAAGCTTTCTTT	CASSLILSGTEAFF
NA	TRBV7-8	NA	TRBJ2-5	TGTGCCAGCAGCTTAGCGTACCAGGCAGGGACCCAGTACTTC	CASSLAYQAGTQYF
NA	TRBV12-3/TRBV12-4	NA	TRBJ2-1	TGTGCCAGCAGCAGGGACCCTAGCGTCTACAATGAGCAGTTCTTC	CASSRDPSVYNEQFF
TRBD1	TRBV27	NA	TRBJ1-2	TGTGCCTCCCCTGGTGGCAGGGGGCCTTCGGGTGGCTACACCTTC	CASPGGRGPSGGYTF
NA	TRBV7-6	few	TRBJ2-3	TGTGCCAGCAGCACCCCTGACAGCGTCAACACAGATACGCAGTATTTT	CASSTPDSVNTDTQYF
NA	TRBV5-4	many	TRBJ2-7	TGTGCCACCCTCGACAGGACTACCTACGAGCAGTACTTC	CATLDRTTYEQYF
TRBD2	TRBV2	NA	TRBJ2-3	TGTGCCAGCAGTCAGGGACTATCGAGGGCTACAGATACGCAGTATTTT	CASSQGLSRATDTQYF
TRBD1	TRBV11-2	NA	TRBJ1-6	TGTGCCAGCAGCTTCAAGGGGGCCAACCCAGCACCCCTCCACTTT	CASSFKGANPAPLHF
TRBD2	TRBV20-1	once	TRBJ2-1	TGCAGTGCTAGAGATCGATTAACTAGCGGGAGTGCTAGGAATGAGCAGTTCTTC	CSARDRLTSGSARNEQFF
NA	TRBV11-2	NA	TRBJ2-2	TGTGCCAGCAGCTCGAATAGACAGCGAGACGGGGAGCTGTTTTTT	CASSSNRQRDGELFF
NA	TRBV12-3/TRBV12-4	NA	TRBJ1-1	TGTGCCAGCAGTTTCTTCGGTCAGGTTGAAGCTTTCTTT	CASSFFGQVEAFF
NA	TRBV19	NA	TRBJ2-1	TGTGCCAGTAGTATTCGGGGCAATGAGCAGTTCTTC	CASSIRGNEQFF
TRBD2	TRBV7-2	NA	TRBJ2-1	TGTGCCAGCAGAACAGCGGGAGGGGCCTACAATGAGCAGTTCTTC	CASRTAGGAYNEQFF
NA	TRBV7-2	many	TRBJ1-1	TGTGCCAGCAGCTTAGTTGGGGGAGGGCAGAACACTGAAGCTTTCTTT	CASSLVGGGQNTEAFF
NA	TRBV12-3/TRBV12-4	many	TRBJ2-3	TGTGCCAGCAGTCCCCCGGGGGCAGATACGCAGTATTTT	CASSPPGADTQYF
NA	TRBV7-4	NA	TRBJ2-1	TGTGCCAGCAGCTTACCGGGAATATACAATGAGCAGTTCTTC	CASSLPGIYNEQFF
TRBD2	TRBV10-3	NA	TRBJ2-3	TGTGCCATCAGTGAGTCGACAGCGGGGGAATTCACAGATACGCAGTATTTT	CAISESTAGEFTDTQYF
TRBD1	TRBV6-6	NA	TRBJ2-2	TGTGCCAGCAGTGTACAGGACAGGGGATCGAACACCGGGGAGCTGTTTTTT	CASSVQDRGSNTGELFF
TRBD1	TRBV19	NA	TRBJ1-2	TGTGCCAGTAGTCCCGGACAGGGAGTGGCTGGCTACACCTTC	CASSPGQGVAGYTF
TRBD2	TRBV20-1	NA	TRBJ2-7	TGCAGTGCTAGGCCACCGGGACTAGCAGTCTACGAGCAGTACTTC	CSARPPGLAVYEQYF
TRBD2	TRBV7-3	NA	TRBJ2-1	TGTGCCAGCAGCTTAAATAGGGCGGGAGGGAGTGAGCAGTTCTTC	CASSLNRAGGSEQFF
TRBD2	TRBV4-2	NA	TRBJ2-1	TGTGCCAGCAGCCAAGATCGGGACGGGAGGGCGGGGAATGAGCAGTTCTTC	CASSQDRDGRAGNEQFF
NA	TRBV2	NA	TRBJ2-1	TGTGCCAGCAGTGAAGCGTATACGGGGGATGAGCAGTTCTTC	CASSEAYTGDEQFF
NA	TRBV7-4	NA	TRBJ1-2	TGTGCCAGCAGCTTTCCCGACCTTAACTATGGCTACACCTTC	CASSFPDLNYGYTF
TRBD1	TRBV20-1	NA	TRBJ2-1	TGCAGCCCCGGACAGGGAAAGCTGGATGAGCAGTTCTTC	CSPGQGKLDEQFF
NA	TRBV12-5	NA	TRBJ2-3	TGTGCTAGTGGCCTAACAGTCAGCACAGATACGCAGTATTTT	CASGLTVSTDTQYF
TRBD2	TRBV18	NA	TRBJ2-7	TGTGCCAGCTCACCGGGACTTTCGGGAGGGCGGAGGTACTTC	CASSPGLSGGRRYF
NA	TRBV29-1	NA	TRBJ1-4	TGCAGCGTTATCTCACAGTGGGGGAATGAAAAACTGTTTTTT	CSVISQWGNEKLFF
TRBD1	TRBV5-6	once	TRBJ1-5	TGTGCCAGCAGCTTACAGGGGGCTAGGAATCAGCCCCAGCATTTT	CASSLQGARNQPQHF
NA	TRBV7-2	NA	TRBJ2-3	TGTGCCCCCCTAAGCGGCACAGATACGCAGTATTTT	CAPLSGTDTQYF
NA	TRBV25-1	NA	TRBJ2-5	TGTGCCAGCAACCGGGACACCCAAGAGACCCAGTACTTC	CASNRDTQETQYF
NA	TRBV6-5	few	TRBJ2-3	TGTGCCGTATGGACTCCTAGCACAGATACGCAGTATTTT	CAVWTPSTDTQYF
TRBD1	TRBV7-9	NA	TRBJ2-3	TGTGCCAGCAGCCCCGGACAGGGTGTCACAGATACGCAGTATTTT	CASSPGQGVTDTQYF
NA	TRBV19	NA	TRBJ1-5	TGTGCCAGTAGTATCAAAGTGGAGGGACACCATAGCAATCAGCCCCAGCATTTT	CASSIKVEGHHSNQPQHF
TRBD1	TRBV5-1	NA	TRBJ2-1	TGCGCCAGCAGCTCGTGGGGGACAGGGGACAATGAGCAGTTCTTC	CASSSWGTGDNEQFF
TRBD1	TRBV12-3/TRBV12-4	NA	TRBJ1-1	TGTGCCAGCAGGGGACAGGGGCAATGGGCTGAAGCTTTCTTT	CASRGQGQWAEAFF
NA	TRBV11-2	few	TRBJ1-4	TGTGCCAGCAGCCTGAGCTGGCTGGGGGAAAAACTGTTTTTT	CASSLSWLGEKLFF